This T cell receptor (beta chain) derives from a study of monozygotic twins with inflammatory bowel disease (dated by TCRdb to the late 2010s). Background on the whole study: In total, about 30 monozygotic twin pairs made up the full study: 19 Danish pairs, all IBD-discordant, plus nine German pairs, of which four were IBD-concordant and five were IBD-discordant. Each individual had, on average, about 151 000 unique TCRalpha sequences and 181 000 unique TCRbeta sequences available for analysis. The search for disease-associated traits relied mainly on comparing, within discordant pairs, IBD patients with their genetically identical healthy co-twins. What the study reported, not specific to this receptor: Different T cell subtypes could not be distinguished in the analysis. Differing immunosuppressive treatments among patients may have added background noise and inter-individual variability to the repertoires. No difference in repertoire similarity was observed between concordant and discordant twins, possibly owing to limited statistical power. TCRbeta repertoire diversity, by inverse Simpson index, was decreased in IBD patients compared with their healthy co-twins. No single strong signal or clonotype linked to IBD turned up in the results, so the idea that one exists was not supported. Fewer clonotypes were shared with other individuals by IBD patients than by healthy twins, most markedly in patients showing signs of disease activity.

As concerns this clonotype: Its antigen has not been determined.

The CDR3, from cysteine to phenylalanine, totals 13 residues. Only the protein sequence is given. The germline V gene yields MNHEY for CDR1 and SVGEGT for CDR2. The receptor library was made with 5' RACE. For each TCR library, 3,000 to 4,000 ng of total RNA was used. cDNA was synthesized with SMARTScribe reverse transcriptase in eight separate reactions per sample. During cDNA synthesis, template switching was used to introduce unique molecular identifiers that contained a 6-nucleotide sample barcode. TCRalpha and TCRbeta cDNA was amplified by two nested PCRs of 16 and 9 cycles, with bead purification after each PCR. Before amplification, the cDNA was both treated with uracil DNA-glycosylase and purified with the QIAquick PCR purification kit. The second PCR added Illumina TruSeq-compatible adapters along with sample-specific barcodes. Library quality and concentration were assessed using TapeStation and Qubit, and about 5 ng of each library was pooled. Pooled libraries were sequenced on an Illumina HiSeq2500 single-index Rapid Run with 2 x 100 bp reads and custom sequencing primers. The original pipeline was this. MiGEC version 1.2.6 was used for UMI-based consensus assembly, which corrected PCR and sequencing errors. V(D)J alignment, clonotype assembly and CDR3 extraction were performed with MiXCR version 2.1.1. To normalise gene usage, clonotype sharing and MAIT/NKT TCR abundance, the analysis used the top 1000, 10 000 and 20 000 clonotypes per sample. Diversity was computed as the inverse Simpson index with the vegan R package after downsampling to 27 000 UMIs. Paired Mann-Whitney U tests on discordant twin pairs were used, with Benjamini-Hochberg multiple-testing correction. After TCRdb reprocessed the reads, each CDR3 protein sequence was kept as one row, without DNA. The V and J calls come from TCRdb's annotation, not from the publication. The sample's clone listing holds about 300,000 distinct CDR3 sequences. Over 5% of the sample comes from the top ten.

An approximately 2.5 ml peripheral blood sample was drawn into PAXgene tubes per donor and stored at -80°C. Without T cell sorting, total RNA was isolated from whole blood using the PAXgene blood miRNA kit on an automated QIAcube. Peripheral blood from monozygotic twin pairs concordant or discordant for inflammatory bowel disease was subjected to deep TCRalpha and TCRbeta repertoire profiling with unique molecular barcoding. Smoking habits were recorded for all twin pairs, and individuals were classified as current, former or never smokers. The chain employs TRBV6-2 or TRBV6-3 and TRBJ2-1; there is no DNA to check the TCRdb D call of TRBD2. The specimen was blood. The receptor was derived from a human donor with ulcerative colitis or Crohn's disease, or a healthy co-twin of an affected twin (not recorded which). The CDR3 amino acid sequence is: CASSSPPGTSIFF.